The 2 T cell receptor beta chains reported below all come from one sample, sequenced in a study of blood T cell repertoires in COVID-19. Only in-frame clones appear in the TCRdb table, and some are missing; sequencing was by immunoSEQ multiplex PCR. This sample has approximately 150,000 clones, with 65% to 85% found just once. Sequenced sample: peripheral blood. All receptors come from a woman in her sixties or seventies who had recovered from COVID-19.

The chain links TRBV10-2 to TRBJ1-6; D not resolved. Trimming took off 6 bases at V and 10 bases at J, with 16 bases between the two ends. Germline values: CDR1 WSHSY, CDR2 SAAADI. CDR3 length: 14 amino acids. This CDR3 is CASRTGGPGSPLHF. The CDR3 DNA reads TGCGCCAGCAGGACCGGCGGCCCGGGGTCACCCCTCCACTTT.

The chain has TRBV18 and TRBJ1-4; possibly TRBD1 for D (5 bases). The length of the CDR3 is 15 residues. V gave up 2 bases and J gave up 7 bases, with 14 bases separating them. The V gene's germline CDR1 is KGHSH and CDR2 LQKENI. The chain's CDR3 is CASSPGGPGGEKLFF. The CDR3 DNA reads TGTGCCAGCTCACCAGGCGGCCCGGGGGGTGAAAAACTGTTTTTT.